This T cell receptor (beta chain) derives from a study of OX40 agonist ivuxolimab in advanced cancers. This clone came up once. TCRdb keeps only in-frame clones here, not all; method: immunoSEQ multiplex PCR. The repertoire consists of roughly 84,000 clones, with over 70% occurring once and the leading ten covering roughly 4.5%. CDR1 SQVTM and CDR2 ANQGSEA come from the germline V gene. V lost 3 bases and J lost 1, with 8 bases in between. The CDR3 is made up of 13 amino acids. The genes are TRBV29-1 and TRBJ2-3; D is possibly TRBD2 (5 bases). The sequence was obtained from an adult with an advanced solid tumor such as melanoma, head and neck, liver or kidney cancer. The source material was CD4+ or CD8+ T cells sorted from blood, sampled in a trial of the OX40 agonist ivuxolimab. CDR3 region: CSVDSGGTDTQYF. The CDR3 DNA follows: TGCAGCGTTGATTCCGGGGGCACAGATACGCAGTATTTT.